What follows are 29 T cell receptor beta chains derived from one specimen sequenced in a study of cytomegalovirus exposure and HLA in healthy donors. Method: immunoSEQ multiplex PCR; TCRdb's copy keeps in-frame clones and lacks some. The sample lists tens of thousands of clones, around 93% occurring once. The sequencing sample was made of PBMCs. All receptors derive from a woman in her twenties or thirties in good health and CMV-seropositive.

This sequence joins TRBV7-9 and TRBJ2-1, with TRBD2 matching over 10 bases. This CDR3 has 14 amino acids. In germline, CDR1 is SEHNR, CDR2 FQNEAQ (reference sequence). J lost 5 bases, V lost 5 bases, and 3 bases had no gene match. The CDR3 sequence is CASSLLAGDNEQFF. CDR3 sequence (DNA): TGTGCCAGCAGCCTCCTAGCGGGAGACAATGAGCAGTTCTTC.

This clone was found once. V usage is TRBV30 and J usage is TRBJ2-7; possible D gene TRBD1, 6 bases. CDR3 length: 15 amino acids. Germline assignment: CDR1 GTSNPN and CDR2 SVGIG (reference sequence). Trimming removed 2 bases at V and 2 bases at J, with 16 bases between. This CDR3 is CAWSFRGHRTYEQYF. DNA of the CDR3: TGTGCCTGGAGTTTCCGGGGACACCGAACCTACGAGCAGTACTTC.

The chain combines TRBV6-1 with TRBJ2-3, with D tentatively TRBD2 (6 bases). Per germline, CDR1 MNHNS and CDR2 SASEGT. The CDR3 contains 15 residues. V was shortened by 4 bases and J by 4 bases, with 15 bases between the two germline ends. In DNA form, the CDR3 reads TGTGCCAGCAGTGTCGGAGGGATTAGCGCAGATACGCAGTATTTT. It specifies CASSVGGISADTQYF.

The chain links TRBV10-2 to TRBJ2-3; TRBD2 matches 9 bases. The CDR3 has 14 amino acids. Germline V lookup: CDR1 WSHSY, CDR2 SAAADI. V dropped 6 bases and J dropped 4; count of bases not matched to a gene: 5. As DNA, the CDR3 is TGCGCCAGCAGAGTAGCGGGAGCTGCAGATACGCAGTATTTT. As protein: CASRVAGAADTQYF.

This chain joins TRBV4-2 and TRBJ2-5; 8 bases are shared with TRBD2. This CDR3 contains 17 residues. Germline CDR1 and CDR2: LGHNA and YNFKEQ. Germline trimming cut 3 bases from V and 0 bases from J; bases unmatched to any gene: 9. The DNA for the CDR3 is TGTGCCAGCAGCCAGGGAGGGTTTAGCGGGAACCAAGAGACCCAGTACTTC. It translates to CASSQGGFSGNQETQYF.

The rearrangement uses TRBV29-1 and TRBJ2-7, with 9 bases that match TRBD1. J gave up 0 bases and V 4 bases, and 10 bases lay outside the gene matches. The CDR3 has 16 residues. Germline V gene sequence: CDR1 SQVTM, CDR2 ANQGSEA. The DNA for the CDR3 is TGCAGCGTTGCACCGGGACAGGGTATTAGCTCCTACGAGCAGTACTTC. Amino acids: CSVAPGQGISSYEQYF.

The chain carries TRBV27 and TRBJ1-4, with D perhaps matching TRBD1 (6 bases). The CDR3 runs 14 residues. Germline V gene sequence: CDR1 MNHEY, CDR2 SMNVEV (reference sequence). V lost 2 bases and J 7 bases, leaving 11 bases between the germline ends. This CDR3 reads CASSLGRGGEKLFF. CDR3 in DNA: TGTGCCAGCAGTTTAGGCAGGGGTGGTGAAAAACTGTTTTTT.

V gene TRBV19 combines with J gene TRBJ2-3; possibly TRBD1 for D (6 bases). Germline V CDR1 and CDR2: LNHDA, SQIVND (reference sequence). The CDR3 runs 15 residues. V was clipped by 3 bases and J by 2 bases, with 12 bases between them. The CDR3 DNA reads as TGTGCCAGTAGTATGCAGGACAGCCCCACAGATACGCAGTATTTT. Protein product: CASSMQDSPTDTQYF.

This chain links TRBV5-5 with TRBJ1-5; D not certain. Trimming pared 4 bases from V and 6 bases from J, leaving 14 bases between. The CDR3 is 14 amino acids. Germline values: CDR1 SGHKS, CDR2 YYEKEE (reference sequence). CDR3 DNA sequence: TGTGCCAGCAGCGATAGCGGAATAGGTCAGCCCCAGCATTTT. Encoded protein: CASSDSGIGQPQHF.

The chain recombines TRBV7-2 with TRBJ2-5; TRBD2 might be the D (6 bases). V shed 2 bases and J shed 8 bases, with 9 bases lying between them. This CDR3 comprises 12 residues. Germline CDR1 is SGHTA and CDR2 is FQGNSA. CDR3 DNA sequence: TGTGCCAGCAGCTTACCGGGAGAAACCCAGTACTTC. Translating gives CASSLPGETQYF.

This clone has only one observation. V gene TRBV30 combines with J gene TRBJ2-7; D ambiguous. The V and J ends lost 3 bases and 2 bases respectively, with 8 bases between them. Per the germline V gene, CDR1 is GTSNPN and CDR2 is SVGIG (reference sequence). The CDR3 totals 12 residues. The CDR3 DNA reads as TGTGCCTGGAGCCCGGGTCCCTACGAGCAGTACTTC. Encoded protein: CAWSPGPYEQYF.

The genes are TRBV5-5 and TRBJ1-1, with 7 bases identical to TRBD1. The germline V gene has CDR1 SGHKS and CDR2 YYEKEE (reference sequence). Losses at the gene ends were 7 bases for V and 1 base for J; bases not matched to a gene: 10. The CDR3 extends over 15 amino acids. CDR3 coding DNA: TGTGCCAGCCTCCCTTTACAGGGGAGGAACACTGAAGCTTTCTTT. Translated, it gives CASLPLQGRNTEAFF.

CDR3 DNA: TGTGCCAGCAGCCCCAGGACACTATCTGGTAGTTCCTACGAGCAGTACTTC. It yields the protein CASSPRTLSGSSYEQYF. The gene calls are TRBV7-3 and TRBJ2-7, with D tentatively TRBD1 (5 bases). The CDR3 is made up of 17 amino acids. Germline V CDR1 and CDR2: SGHTA, FQGTGA. Trimming shortened V by 5 bases and J by 1 base, and 21 bases separated the two germline ends.

The J gene is TRBJ1-2, the V gene TRBV23-1; 9 positions agree with TRBD1. TRBV23-1 qualifies as an ORF whose function is uncertain. Losses at the gene ends were 2 bases for V and 7 bases for J; bases not matched to a gene: 8. The CDR3 has 15 residues. The CDR3 sequence is CASSQPQGQGCGYTF. The CDR3 DNA reads TGCGCCAGCAGTCAACCCCAGGGACAGGGCTGTGGCTACACCTTC.

The chain is built from TRBV6-5 and TRBJ1-5, with D perhaps matching TRBD1 (5 bases). CDR1 and CDR2 from the germline V gene are MNHEY and SVGAGI. Trimming removed 11 bases from V and 3 bases from J, with 14 bases in between. CDR3 size: 13 residues. This chain's CDR3 is CACIDRANQPQHF. The CDR3 DNA is TGTGCCTGTATCGACAGAGCCAATCAGCCCCAGCATTTT.

The gene calls are TRBV6-5 and TRBJ2-2, with a tentative D call TRBD1 (6 bases). Per germline, CDR1 MNHEY and CDR2 SVGAGI. The CDR3 covers 16 residues. V was pared by 3 bases and J by 0 bases, with 11 bases between. The CDR3 loop is CASSYRTVANTGELFF. The DNA for the CDR3 is TGTGCCAGCAGTTATCGGACAGTCGCGAACACCGGGGAGCTGTTTTTT.

The chain uses TRBV7-6 and TRBJ2-5; 7 nucleotides agree with TRBD2. Per the germline V gene, CDR1 is SGHVS and CDR2 is FNYEAQ. V shed 1 base and J 5 bases; nucleotides not matched to a gene: 7. This CDR3 contains 15 residues. This CDR3 reads CASSLGREGLETQYF. The CDR3 nucleotides read TGTGCCAGCAGCTTAGGGAGGGAGGGCCTTGAGACCCAGTACTTC.

This rearrangement joins TRBV5-4 to TRBJ2-1, with TRBD2 identical over 7 bases. Germline lookup yields CDR1 SGHNT and CDR2 YYREEE (reference sequence). The length of the CDR3 is 15 residues. V shed 2 bases and J 8 bases; nucleotides not matched to a gene: 10. CDR3: CASSFLAGVMDEQFF. The DNA for the CDR3 is TGTGCCAGCAGCTTTTTGGCGGGGGTGATGGATGAGCAGTTCTTC.

This chain joins TRBV19 and TRBJ2-1; 13 nucleotides align to TRBD2. The CDR3 sequence is 16 residues long. Germline V gene lookup returns CDR1 LNHDA and CDR2 SQIVND (reference sequence). J gave up 5 bases and V 3 bases, and 4 bases lay outside the gene matches. The CDR3 region is CASSIVGTSGDNEQFF. The CDR3 bases are TGTGCCAGTAGTATCGTTGGGACTAGCGGGGACAATGAGCAGTTCTTC.

The rearrangement uses TRBV5-6 and TRBJ2-3, with D possibly TRBD2 on 6 matching bases. V lost 0 bases and J lost 5, with 10 bases in between. Germline CDR1 is SGHDT and CDR2 is YYEEEE. The CDR3 is made up of 14 amino acids. The DNA of the CDR3 is TGTGCCAGCAGCTTGGGCACTAGCTTAGATACGCAGTATTTT. Translation gives CASSLGTSLDTQYF. Combining the CDR3 with reference TRBV5-6 and TRBJ2-3 gives the whole variable domain DAGVTQSPTHLIKTRGQQVTLRCSPKSGHDTVSWYQQALGQGPQFIFQYYEEEERQRGNFPDRFSGHQFPNYSSELNVNALLLGDSALYLCASSLGTSLDTQYFGPGTRLTVL.

This clone was found once. V and J are TRBV9 and TRBJ2-7, with 7 bases matching TRBD2. CDR3 length: 14 residues. Germline values: CDR1 SGDLS, CDR2 YYNGEE. Trimming removed 2 bases from V and 1 base from J; junction bases left unmatched: 3. DNA for the CDR3: TGTGCCAGCAGCGTGCGGACTAGTTCCTACGAGCAGTACTTC. This codes for CASSVRTSSYEQYF. The variable domain in full, completed from reference TRBV9 and TRBJ2-7, reads DSGVTQTPKHLITATGQRVTLRCSPRSGDLSVYWYQQSLDQGLQFLIQYYNGEERAKGNILERFSAQQFPDLHSELNLSSLELGDSALYFCASSVRTSSYEQYFGPGTRLTVT.

CDR3 DNA: TGTGCCAGCAAACTAGTTATCCATGAGCAGTTCTTC. It specifies CASKLVIHEQFF. The chain employs TRBV2 and TRBJ2-1; perhaps TRBD2 as D (5 bases). Germline V gives CDR1 SNHLY, CDR2 FYNNEI. Trimming removed 7 bases at V and 8 bases at J, with 12 bases between. The CDR3 runs to 12 residues.

The sample holds one count of this clone. This chain joins TRBV29-1 and TRBJ2-5; no clear D. V gave up 6 bases and J gave up 5 bases, with 16 bases separating them. Germline CDR1 reads SQVTM; CDR2 reads ANQGSEA. CDR3 size: 13 residues. This chain's CDR3 is CSVQHVIGETQYF. The CDR3 DNA is TGCAGCGTCCAACACGTAATCGGGGAGACCCAGTACTTC.

This clone was counted a single time. CDR3 nucleotides: TGTGCCAGCAGTGTCTTACAGGGTCGAGCTTTCTTT. Translated: CASSVLQGRAFF. J is TRBJ1-1 and V is TRBV2; D is possibly TRBD1 (6 bases). The CDR3 runs to 12 residues. Trimming took 4 bases from V and 10 from J, leaving 13 bases between them. The germline gives CDR1 SNHLY, CDR2 FYNNEI.

The V call is TRBV2, the J call TRBJ2-3, with 9 bases aligning to TRBD2. The CDR3 consists of 20 residues. In germline, CDR1 is SNHLY, CDR2 FYNNEI. Unmatched junction bases numbered 17, after V lost 2 bases and J lost 2 bases. The CDR3 DNA reads TGTGCCAGCAGTGAAACGCCTTGGAACCTAGCGGGAATATCCACAGATACGCAGTATTTT. It codes for CASSETPWNLAGISTDTQYF.

J is TRBJ2-1 and V is TRBV7-9; D might be TRBD1 (5 bases). Trimming stripped 5 bases from V and 6 bases from J, with 14 bases between. Germline V gene sequence: CDR1 SEHNR, CDR2 FQNEAQ (reference sequence). The CDR3 runs to 14 residues. CDR3 sequence (DNA): TGTGCCAGCAGCCCCCGACAGCAGTCCAATGAGCAGTTCTTC. The encoded protein is CASSPRQQSNEQFF.

This chain connects TRBV28 to TRBJ1-5; D is uncertain. Per the germline V gene, CDR1 is MDHEN and CDR2 is SYDVKM. Trimming removed 5 bases at V and 2 bases at J, with 7 bases between. The CDR3 covers 13 residues. The CDR3 sequence: CASSHPGNQPQHF. The CDR3 DNA reads TGTGCCAGCAGTCATCCGGGCAATCAGCCCCAGCATTTT. The whole variable domain, remainder taken from reference TRBV28 and TRBJ1-5, is DVKVTQSSRYLVKRTGEKVFLECVQDMDHENMFWYRQDPGLGLRLIYFSYDVKMKEKGDIPEGYSVSREKKERFSLILESASTNQTSMYLCASSHPGNQPQHFGDGTRLSIL.

This chain connects TRBV7-6 to TRBJ2-2; D may be TRBD1 (7 bases). This CDR3 has 16 residues. The V gene's germline CDR1 is SGHVS and CDR2 FNYEAQ. V gave up 1 base and J gave up 2 bases, with 11 bases separating them. CDR3 loop: CASSLVGGGNTGELFF. The CDR3 DNA reads TGTGCCAGCAGCTTAGTTGGAGGGGGCAACACCGGGGAGCTGTTTTTT.

DNA for the CDR3: TGCGCCAGCAGCCTAGGTCTCAGGGGGCTGCGCGAGCAGTTCTTC. It codes for CASSLGLRGLREQFF. The V gene is TRBV5-1, the J gene TRBJ2-1, with 8 bases that match TRBD1. Trimming took 4 bases from V and 10 from J; bases not matched to a gene: 13. The CDR3 spans 15 residues. CDR1 is SGHRS, CDR2 YFSETQ, per germline.